Listed below are T cell receptor beta chains from one sample, sequenced in a study of blood T cells in healthy people across ages. One entry per CDR3 protein, called by TCRdb with MiXCR from the 5' RACE reads. Among 600,000 or so distinct CDR3 sequences listed, around 21% were seen once. The specimen was blood. The receptors were sampled from a man between 65 and 85 years old in good health. CDR3s include the opening cysteine and the closing phenylalanine or tryptophan. D genes are given only for firm matches. Not all rows give a size; the values are once, few, many and, for expanded clones, a class.

J gene | D gene | V gene | clone size | CDR3 DNA | CDR3 protein
TRBJ1-1 | . | TRBV19 | . | TGTGCCAGTAGCCCCCTAAACCCGGGACAGAACACTGAAGCTTTCTTT | CASSPLNPGQNTEAFF
TRBJ2-4 | . | TRBV7-9 | . | TGTGCCAGCGGTGGGACGACCTTAAACATTCAGTACTTC | CASGGTTLNIQYF
TRBJ1-3 | . | TRBV13 | . | TGTGCCAGCAGCTTAAGAGGAGGGGGCTCTGGAAACACCATATATTTT | CASSLRGGGSGNTIYF
TRBJ2-5 | . | TRBV18 | . | TGTGCCAGCTCAACAGACATTGGGGGCCAAGAGACCCAGTACTTC | CASSTDIGGQETQYF
TRBJ1-2 | TRBD1 | TRBV29-1 | few | TGCAGCGCTGGACAGGGAGCTAACTATGGCTACACCTTC | CSAGQGANYGYTF
TRBJ2-1 | TRBD2 | TRBV7-9 | . | TGTGCCAGCAGCTACACTAGCGGGAGCTCCAATGAGCAGTTCTTC | CASSYTSGSSNEQFF
TRBJ2-2 | TRBD1 | TRBV6-6 | . | TGTGCCAGCACTAGACAGGGAAAGAACACCGGGGAGCTGTTTTTT | CASTRQGKNTGELFF
TRBJ2-4 | TRBD2 | TRBV12-3/TRBV12-4 | many | TGTGCCAGCAGTTACCTTGGGACTAGCGGAGTGGTTGGCAAAAACATTCAGTACTTC | CASSYLGTSGVVGKNIQYF
TRBJ2-5 | . | TRBV4-3 | . | TGCGCCAGCAGCCAACAAGTCTCGAGGACAGAGACCCAGTACTTC | CASSQQVSRTETQYF
TRBJ2-7 | TRBD1 | TRBV20-1 | . | TGCAGTGCTAGCGACAGGGGTTCCGAGCAGTACTTC | CSASDRGSEQYF
TRBJ2-5 | . | TRBV7-2 | few | TGTGCCAGCAGCAAGGGACCCGTCCAAGAGACCCAGTACTTC | CASSKGPVQETQYF
TRBJ2-7 | . | TRBV6-6 | many | TGTGCCAGCAGCTCATTAAACGAGCAGTACTTC | CASSSLNEQYF
TRBJ2-5 | . | TRBV28 | . | TGTGCCAGCAGTTTATTGGGGACGAATTTTGAAGGGACCCGGTACTTC | CASSLLGTNFEGTRYF
TRBJ2-3 | TRBD2 | TRBV4-2 | few | TGTGCCAGCAGCCAAGAAGCGGGACCATCCACAGATACGCAGTATTTT | CASSQEAGPSTDTQYF
TRBJ2-5 | . | TRBV29-1 | many | TGCAGCGCAGACAGCCATCAAGAGACCCAGTACTTC | CSADSHQETQYF
TRBJ2-5 | TRBD2 | TRBV5-1 | few | TGCGCCAGCAGCTTATCACCGGGACTAGCTGAAGAGACCCAGTACTTC | CASSLSPGLAEETQYF
TRBJ2-5 | . | TRBV12-1 | . | TGTGCCAGCAGTTTCCGGGACGCCTCGCAAGAGACCCAGTACTTC | CASSFRDASQETQYF
TRBJ2-1 | . | TRBV28 | few | TGTGCCAGCAGTTTAGGGGGAGATCTACCTGAGCAGTTCTTC | CASSLGGDLPEQFF
TRBJ2-3 | . | TRBV6-5 | . | TGTGCCAGCAGTTACTCCGGGGGGCGTAGCACAGATACGCAGTATTTT | CASSYSGGRSTDTQYF
TRBJ2-5 | . | TRBV30 | few | TGTGCCGCCGGGGAAGAGCAGACCCAGTACTTC | CAAGEEQTQYF
TRBJ2-1 | TRBD2 | TRBV5-5 | . | TGTGCCAGCAGCCAAGGGACTAGCGGGAGGTTGGATGAGCAGTTCTTC | CASSQGTSGRLDEQFF
TRBJ2-1 | TRBD2 | TRBV29-1 | . | TGCAGCGTTGATAAGACTAGCGGCTACAATGAGCAGTTCTTC | CSVDKTSGYNEQFF
TRBJ2-7 | . | TRBV7-2 | few | TGTGCCAGCAGCTTAGCGGCTACCGAAGCCTACGAGCAGTACTTC | CASSLAATEAYEQYF
TRBJ2-3 | . | TRBV4-1 | . | TGCGCCAGCAGCCAGCGGGACCCTAGCACAGATACGCAGTATTTT | CASSQRDPSTDTQYF
TRBJ2-7 | TRBD2 | TRBV20-1 | . | TGCAGTGTCAAAGAGCGGGAGAGTTACAAGCAGTACTTC | CSVKERESYKQYF
TRBJ2-1 | TRBD2 | TRBV6-4 | . | TGTGCCAGCAGTATTAGCGGGAGCGCCAATCATGAGCAGTTCTTC | CASSISGSANHEQFF
TRBJ2-2 | . | TRBV25-1 | . | TGTGCCAGCAGTGAACTAAAAGGGGTATTCCCCGGGGAGCTGTTTTTT | CASSELKGVFPGELFF
TRBJ1-4 | . | TRBV10-3 | . | TGTGCCATCAGTGAGGACAGAACTAATGAAAAACTGTTTTTT | CAISEDRTNEKLFF